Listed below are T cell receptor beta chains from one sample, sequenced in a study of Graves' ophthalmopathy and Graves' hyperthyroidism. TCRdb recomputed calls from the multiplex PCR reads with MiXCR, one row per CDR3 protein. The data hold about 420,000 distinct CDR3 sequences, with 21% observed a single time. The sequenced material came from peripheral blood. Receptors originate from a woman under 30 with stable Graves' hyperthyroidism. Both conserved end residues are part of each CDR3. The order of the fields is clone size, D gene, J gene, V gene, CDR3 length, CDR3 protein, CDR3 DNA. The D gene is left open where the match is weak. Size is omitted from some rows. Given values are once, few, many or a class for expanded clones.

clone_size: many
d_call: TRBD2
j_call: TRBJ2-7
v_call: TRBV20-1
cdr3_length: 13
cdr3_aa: CSATGSGADEQYF
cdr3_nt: TGCAGTGCTACGGGAAGCGGGGCGGACGAGCAGTACTTC

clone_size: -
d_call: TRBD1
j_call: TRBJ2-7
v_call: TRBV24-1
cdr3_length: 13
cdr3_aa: CATSDRTGLEQYF
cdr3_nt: TGTGCCACCAGTGACCGGACAGGTTTGGAGCAGTACTTC

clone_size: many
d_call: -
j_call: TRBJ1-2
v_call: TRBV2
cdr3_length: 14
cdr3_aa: CAGSVLGRNYGYTF
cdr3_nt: TGTGCCGGCAGTGTGTTAGGAAGAAACTATGGCTACACCTTC

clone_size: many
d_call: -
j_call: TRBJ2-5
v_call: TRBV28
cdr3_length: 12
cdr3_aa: CASSRVGGTQYF
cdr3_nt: TGTGCCTCCAGTCGTGTGGGAGGGACCCAGTACTTC

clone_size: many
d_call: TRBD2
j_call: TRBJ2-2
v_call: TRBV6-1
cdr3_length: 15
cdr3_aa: CASRREGPGTGELFF
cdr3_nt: TGTGCCAGCAGGCGGGAGGGCCCTGGCACCGGGGAGCTGTTTTTT

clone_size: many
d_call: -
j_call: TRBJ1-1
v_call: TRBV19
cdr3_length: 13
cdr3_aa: CASSVPGFTEAFF
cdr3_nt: TGTGCCAGTAGTGTACCAGGCTTCACTGAAGCTTTCTTT

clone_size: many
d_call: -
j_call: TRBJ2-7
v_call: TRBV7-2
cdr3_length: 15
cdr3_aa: CASSLNVGHPYEQYF
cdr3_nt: TGTGCCAGCAGCTTAAATGTGGGACACCCCTACGAGCAGTACTTC

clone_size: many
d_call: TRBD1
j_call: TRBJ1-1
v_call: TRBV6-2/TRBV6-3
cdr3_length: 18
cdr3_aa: CASSYGQRLTGKNTEAFF
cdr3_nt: TGTGCCAGCAGTTACGGGCAAAGGCTGACAGGGAAGAACACTGAAGCTTTCTTT

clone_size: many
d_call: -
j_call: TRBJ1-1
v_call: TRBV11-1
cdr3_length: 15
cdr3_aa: CASSSYGHKNTEAFF
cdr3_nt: TGTGCCAGCAGCTCATACGGACACAAGAACACTGAAGCTTTCTTT

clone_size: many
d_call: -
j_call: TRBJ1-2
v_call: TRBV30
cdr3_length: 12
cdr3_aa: CAWSVTWEGYTF
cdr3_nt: TGTGCCTGGAGTGTAACTTGGGAGGGCTACACCTTC

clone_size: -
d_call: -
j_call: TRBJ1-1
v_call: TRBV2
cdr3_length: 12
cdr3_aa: CASSTTGTDAFF
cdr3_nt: TGTGCCAGCAGTACGACCGGGACTGATGCTTTCTTT